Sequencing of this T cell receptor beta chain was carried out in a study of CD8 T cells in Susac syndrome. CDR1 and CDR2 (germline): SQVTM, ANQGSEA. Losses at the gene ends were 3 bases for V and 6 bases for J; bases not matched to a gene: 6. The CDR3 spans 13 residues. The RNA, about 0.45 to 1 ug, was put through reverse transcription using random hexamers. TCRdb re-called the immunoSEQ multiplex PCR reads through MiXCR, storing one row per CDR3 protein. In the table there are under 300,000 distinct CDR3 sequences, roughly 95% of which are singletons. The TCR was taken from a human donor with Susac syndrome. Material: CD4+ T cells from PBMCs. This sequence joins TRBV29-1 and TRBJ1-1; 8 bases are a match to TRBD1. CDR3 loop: CSVDWTGTAEAFF. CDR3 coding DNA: TGCAGCGTTGATTGGACAGGGACGGCTGAAGCTTTCTTT.